This entry is about one T cell receptor (beta chain). The antigen is not known. Sequencing was performed with immunoSEQ multiplex PCR; in TCRdb, only in-frame clones are kept and a portion is missing. The sample includes 40,000 or so clones, 80% to 90% of them seen just once. These data come from a study of a mutant IDH1 vaccine in newly diagnosed glioma. Study as a whole: Initiation of the vaccine course occurred 4-6 weeks after radiotherapy alone, or alongside temozolomide cycles. Earlier care involved radiotherapy, temozolomide, or both, and the majority received both.

Broader study findings: The study observed vaccine-induced immune responses in 90% to 95% of patients. Top peripheral T cell clonotype shifts appeared unrelated to pseudoprogression.

The time point is: week 5, during vaccination. A single vaccine dose contained 300 ug of mutant IDH1 20-mer peptide, and topical imiquimod was used with it. Germline loops: CDR1 SGHVS, CDR2 FQNEAQ. V was trimmed by 3 bases and J by 0 bases, leaving 11 bases between them. The CDR3 loop spans 16 amino acids. J is TRBJ2-2 and V is TRBV7-8, with D maybe TRBD2 (6 bases). This sequence was found in a man between 35 and 55 years old with glioma. Sequenced here: PBMCs, sampled from a glioma patient whose treatment included an IDH1 peptide vaccine. DNA of the CDR3: TGTGCCAGCAGCTTTCAGACTAGTCCGAACACCGGGGAGCTGTTTTTT. Amino acid sequence: CASSFQTSPNTGELFF.